This entry lists 24 T cell receptor beta chains sequenced from one sample in a study of beta chain features in type 1 diabetes. Expressed TCRB transcripts were sequenced, since all the RNA that had been isolated was reverse transcribed. The data were produced by immunoSEQ multiplex PCR, yet TCRdb's version contains in-frame clones alone and is incomplete. In the table there are fewer than 150,000 clones, about 7.1% of which are singletons. The sample consisted of central memory CD4+ T cells from blood. Receptors originate from a woman aged 25 to 45 in good health.

CDR3 sequence reads: CASSLSSGDGTEAFF. In DNA, the CDR3 is TGTGCCAGCTCATTATCCTCGGGGGACGGCACTGAAGCTTTCTTT. This chain connects TRBV18 to TRBJ1-1; possibly TRBD1 for D (5 bases). Deletions cut 5 bases from V and 4 bases from J, with 17 bases between. Germline values: CDR1 KGHSH, CDR2 LQKENI. This CDR3 comprises 15 residues.

V usage is TRBV11-2 and J usage is TRBJ2-1, with 10 bases matching TRBD2. V shed 7 bases and J 9 bases; nucleotides not matched to a gene: 15. The germline V gene has CDR1 SGHAT and CDR2 FQNNGV. This CDR3 is 16 amino acids long. CDR3 residues: CASTLAASSGRLEQFF. The CDR3 DNA reads as TGTGCCAGCACCCTCGCCGCGTCTAGCGGGAGACTTGAGCAGTTCTTC.

This chain links TRBV7-2 with TRBJ1-2, with D uncertain. Germline loops: CDR1 SGHTA, CDR2 FQGNSA. The CDR3 loop spans 13 amino acids. V lost 4 bases to trimming and J lost 2 bases, with 8 bases between them. The CDR3 DNA reads as TGTGCCAGCAGCTCCCGGGAGAACTATGGCTACACCTTC. The encoded protein is CASSSRENYGYTF. The full variable domain, in which reference TRBV7-2 and TRBJ1-2 provide the parts outside the CDR3, is GAGVSQSPSNKVTEKGKDVELRCDPISGHTALYWYRQSLGQGLEFLIYFQGNSAPDKSGLPSDRFSAERTGGSVSTLTIQRTQQEDSAVYLCASSSRENYGYTFGSGTRLTVV.

This clone was counted a few times. The chain carries TRBV15 and TRBJ1-5; D might be TRBD1 (5 bases). This CDR3 spans 13 amino acids. Looked up from germline, CDR1 is LNHNV and CDR2 is YYDKDF (reference sequence). Deletions cut 8 bases from V and 2 bases from J, with 10 bases between. The CDR3 DNA is TGTGCCACCGGGGCTGACGGCAATCAGCCCCAGCATTTT. This encodes CATGADGNQPQHF.

The chain employs TRBV25-1 and TRBJ2-7, with 7 bases lining up with TRBD2. V lost 2 bases to trimming and J lost 7 bases; unmatched junction nucleotides: 5. The CDR3 consists of 13 residues. CDR1 is MGHDK, CDR2 SYGVNS, per germline. CDR3 nucleotides: TGTGCCAGCAGTGAAGCGGGAGCGGCTGAGCAGTACTTC. Translating it yields CASSEAGAAEQYF.

This clone was counted at least ten times. V is TRBV15 and J is TRBJ2-3, with 7 nucleotides matching TRBD2. CDR1 LNHNV and CDR2 YYDKDF come from the germline V gene (reference sequence). The CDR3 length is 14 residues. Trimming removed 1 base from V and 3 bases from J; junction bases left unmatched: 1. As DNA, the CDR3 is TGTGCCACCAGCAGAGGGACTAGAACAGATACGCAGTATTTT. Translation: CATSRGTRTDTQYF.

This clone showed up just a few times. V is TRBV28 and J is TRBJ1-2; weak D call: TRBD1 (6 bases). Trimming left V 2 bases short and J 7 bases short, with 17 bases between. The V gene's germline CDR1 is MDHEN and CDR2 SYDVKM. This CDR3 spans 15 amino acids. The CDR3 spells CASSLGGRVHGGYTF. The CDR3 DNA is TGTGCCAGCAGTTTAGGGGGCAGGGTTCACGGTGGCTACACCTTC.

This chain uses TRBV7-3 with TRBJ2-3; 11 nucleotides match TRBD1. Per germline, CDR1 SGHTA and CDR2 FQGTGA. There are 14 residues in the CDR3. Trimming cost V 5 bases and J 3 bases; bases outside gene matches: 1. The CDR3 loop is CASSRDRGTDTQYF. The CDR3 region has the DNA TGTGCCAGCAGCCGGGACAGGGGGACAGATACGCAGTATTTT.

There are a few counts of this clone. The chain is built from TRBV4-2 and TRBJ1-2, with 11 bases matching TRBD1. The CDR3 is 15 amino acids. Germline V gene data show CDR1 as LGHNA and CDR2 as YNFKEQ. The J segment lost 6 bases and the V segment lost 1 base, leaving 4 bases of the junction unmatched. CDR3 sequence (DNA): TGTGCCAGCAGCCAAGGTCCGGGACAGGGGGATGGCTACACCTTC. It codes for CASSQGPGQGDGYTF.

The sample holds a few counts of this clone. This chain links TRBV30 with TRBJ2-7; 8 bases line up with TRBD2. The CDR3 has 16 residues. The germline gives CDR1 GTSNPN, CDR2 SVGIG (reference sequence). Unmatched junction bases numbered 17, after V lost 5 bases and J lost 5 bases. CDR3 in DNA: TGTGCCTGGGGGTTCAAGATAGCGGGATGGGGGGACGAGCAGTACTTC. It is translated as CAWGFKIAGWGDEQYF.

This clone was counted between two and nine times. The chain carries TRBV5-4 and TRBJ2-5; D is possibly TRBD1 (6 bases). The CDR3 has 16 amino acids. The germline CDR1 and CDR2 sequences are SGHNT and YYREEE (reference sequence). V shed 4 bases and J shed 3 bases, with 19 bases lying between them. CDR3 residues: CASSLGAQAPEETQYF. CDR3 DNA sequence: TGTGCCAGCAGCCTGGGGGCCCAGGCCCCCGAAGAGACCCAGTACTTC.

The V and J genes are TRBV7-9 and TRBJ1-2, with D uncertain. CDR3 length equals 16 residues. Germline lookup yields CDR1 SEHNR and CDR2 FQNEAQ (reference sequence). V shed 5 bases and J shed 2 bases, with 18 bases lying between them. Here the CDR3 reads CASSPSRQTSNYGYTF. In DNA form, the CDR3 reads TGTGCCAGCAGCCCCTCGAGACAAACCAGCAACTATGGCTACACCTTC.

This clone was counted between two and nine times. The gene calls are TRBV15 and TRBJ2-7; D gene ambiguous. CDR3 size: 15 residues. Germline-derived CDR1 and CDR2 are LNHNV and YYDKDF (reference sequence). Deletions cut 0 bases from V and 0 bases from J, with 9 bases between. The chain's CDR3 is CATSRDGGSSYEQYF. CDR3 bases: TGTGCCACCAGCAGAGATGGCGGCAGCTCCTACGAGCAGTACTTC.

The genes are TRBV4-3 and TRBJ2-1; 9 nucleotides agree with TRBD2. There are 15 residues in the CDR3. Germline lookup yields CDR1 LGHNA and CDR2 YSLEER. V gave up 2 bases and J gave up 6 bases; unmatched junction bases: 5. CDR3 in DNA: TGCGCCAGCAGCCAACGGGCTAGCGGGACCAATGAGCAGTTCTTC. Protein: CASSQRASGTNEQFF.

The V and J genes are TRBV29-1 and TRBJ2-3, with D perhaps TRBD2 (6 bases). Germline-derived CDR1 and CDR2 are SQVTM and ANQGSEA. V lost 4 bases and J lost 4, with 12 bases in between. The CDR3 sequence is 13 residues long. Here the CDR3 reads CSVGPRLADTQYF. In DNA, the CDR3 is TGCAGCGTTGGCCCACGACTAGCAGATACGCAGTATTTT.

This clone was counted only a few times. Other DNA variants within this sample encode the same CDR3. V is TRBV7-2 and J is TRBJ1-2, with 8 bases that match TRBD1. Trimming cost V 4 bases and J 8 bases; bases outside gene matches: 6. This CDR3 comprises 13 residues. CDR1 and CDR2 from the germline V gene are SGHTA and FQGNSA. For the CDR3, the DNA is TGTGCCAGCAGCTCAGGACAGGGACGGGGCTACACCTTC. Its translation is CASSSGQGRGYTF. The variable domain in full, completed from reference TRBV7-2 and TRBJ1-2, reads GAGVSQSPSNKVTEKGKDVELRCDPISGHTALYWYRQSLGQGLEFLIYFQGNSAPDKSGLPSDRFSAERTGGSVSTLTIQRTQQEDSAVYLCASSSGQGRGYTFGSGTRLTVV.

On this clone: One junction end disagrees with the germline gene, perhaps due to a read error. V is TRBV5-4 and J is TRBJ1-5; 7 nucleotides align to TRBD1. The CDR3 sequence is 15 residues long. Germline V lookup: CDR1 SGHNT, CDR2 YYREEE (reference sequence). CDR3 loop: CASSQGRQGESAQHF. CDR3 nucleotides: TGCGCCAGCAGCCAAGGGAGACAGGGAGAATCAGCCCAGCATTTT.

The CDR3 DNA reads TGTGCCAGCAGCTTGTTCCAGGGAGGGAAAGAGACCCAGTACTTC. Translated: CASSLFQGGKETQYF. The chain combines TRBV5-6 with TRBJ2-5, with TRBD2 matching 7 bases. CDR3 length: 15 amino acids. Germline CDR1 SGHDT, CDR2 YYEEEE. V was pared by 1 base and J by 3 bases, with 6 bases of the junction left unmatched. Full variable domain (missing parts from reference TRBV5-6 and TRBJ2-5): DAGVTQSPTHLIKTRGQQVTLRCSPKSGHDTVSWYQQALGQGPQFIFQYYEEEERQRGNFPDRFSGHQFPNYSSELNVNALLLGDSALYLCASSLFQGGKETQYFGPGTRLLVL.

V usage is TRBV28 and J usage is TRBJ2-7, with TRBD2 matching 7 bases. Germline V gene data show CDR1 as MDHEN and CDR2 as SYDVKM. Trimming took 10 bases from V and 7 from J; bases not matched to a gene: 10. The CDR3 contains 12 residues. CDR3 in amino acids: CATTKLAREQYF. The CDR3 DNA reads as TGTGCCACCACGAAACTAGCGCGAGAGCAGTACTTC.

The chain links TRBV7-2 to TRBJ1-2, with D tentatively TRBD1 (5 bases). The CDR3 contains 15 residues. Trimming left V 6 bases short and J 8 bases short, with 22 bases between. Per the germline V gene, CDR1 is SGHTA and CDR2 is FQGNSA. The CDR3: CASRQPGTSGGGYTF. CDR3 bases: TGTGCCAGCAGACAGCCCGGGACGTCCGGGGGGGGCTACACCTTC.

This clone was detected a few times. This rearrangement joins TRBV11-2 to TRBJ1-2, with D maybe TRBD1 (6 bases). The CDR3 sequence is 14 residues long. Germline lookup yields CDR1 SGHAT and CDR2 FQNNGV. The germline V and J ends were trimmed by 2 bases and 4 bases, with 11 bases remaining between them. CDR3 loop: CASSLSTGIYGYTF. The CDR3 coding sequence is TGTGCCAGCAGCTTATCCACAGGGATCTATGGCTACACCTTC.

The rearrangement uses TRBV5-6 and TRBJ2-2; weak D call: TRBD2 (6 bases). The germline gives CDR1 SGHDT, CDR2 YYEEEE. Trimming took 0 bases from V and 5 from J, leaving 14 bases between them. The CDR3 is 16 residues long. CDR3 sequence: CASSLAVRSGTGELFF. CDR3 nucleotide sequence: TGTGCCAGCAGCTTGGCCGTTCGGAGCGGGACCGGGGAGCTGTTTTTT.

A few counts support this clone. V and J are TRBV11-2 and TRBJ1-2; a possible D gene is TRBD1 (6 bases). The germline gives CDR1 SGHAT, CDR2 FQNNGV. V lost 3 bases and J lost 7, with 15 bases in between. This CDR3 comprises 14 residues. The CDR3: CASSFTGLVGGYTF. The CDR3 nucleotides are TGTGCCAGCAGCTTTACAGGGCTGGTGGGTGGCTACACCTTC.

This sequence joins TRBV7-2 and TRBJ2-7; 8 nucleotides line up with TRBD1. The V gene's germline CDR1 is SGHTA and CDR2 FQGNSA. The CDR3 extends over 16 amino acids. V lost 0 bases, J lost 0 bases, and 4 bases stayed unmatched. CDR3: CASSLAGQGASYEQYF. The CDR3 DNA follows: TGTGCCAGCAGCTTAGCCGGCCAGGGGGCCTCCTACGAGCAGTACTTC. The entire variable domain, with the rest obtained from reference TRBV7-2 and TRBJ2-7, is as follows: GAGVSQSPSNKVTEKGKDVELRCDPISGHTALYWYRQSLGQGLEFLIYFQGNSAPDKSGLPSDRFSAERTGGSVSTLTIQRTQQEDSAVYLCASSLAGQGASYEQYFGPGTRLTVT.